This T cell receptor (beta chain) was sequenced for a study of identical twins. Template switching (which added a universal primer site) was used, and cDNA carried unique molecular identifiers. TCRdb ran MiXCR on the 5' RACE reads and lists one entry per CDR3 protein. The data show some 660,000 distinct CDR3 sequences, 8.6% seen once. This clonotype was counted only a few times. These sequences were also reported in another study, on yellow fever vaccine responses in identical twins.

The receptor comes from a woman aged 18-29 years in good health. Sequenced: PBMCs.

The CDR3: CSADQLGLLIGYTF. DNA of the CDR3: TGCAGTGCTGATCAATTAGGACTCTTAATTGGCTACACCTTC. This chain joins TRBV20-1 and TRBJ1-2; D unresolved. CDR1 is DFQATT, CDR2 SNEGSKA, per germline (reference sequence). The CDR3 contains 14 residues. Trimming pared 5 bases from V and 7 bases from J, leaving 20 bases between.